This section outlines one TCR beta chain sequence together with its context. The junction shows a germline mismatch at one end, possibly a read error. This sample is drawn from a study of T-cell reconstitution after alpha-beta-depleted transplantation in children. A TCRbeta library incorporating unique molecular identifiers was prepared. Each CDR3 protein gets one entry after TCRdb re-called the PCR reads with MiXCR. Here the sample spans 360,000 or so distinct CDR3 sequences, roughly 20% being singletons. The CDR3 is 15 amino acids. The V gene's germline CDR1 is MNHEY and CDR2 SMNVEV (reference sequence).

This sequence was found in a human donor who donated a stem cell graft to a child with acute myeloid leukemia. The rearrangement uses TRBV27 and TRBJ2-7, with D perhaps TRBD1 (5 bases). Specimen: PBMCs from the stem cell graft donor, collected from the stem cell graft. CDR3: CASSLRGSPSYDQYF. CDR3 bases: TGTGCCAGCAGTTTAAGGGGTTCACCTTCCTACGATCAGTACTTC.